The source of this TCR beta chain is a study of blood T cells in healthy people across ages. Study overall: In model experiments, template switching was able to capture about one barcoded beta molecule for every two T cells that were present.

With a J-beta primer mix and a sample-barcoded 5' primer, a second PCR ran 7 to 11 cycles. TCRdb re-analysed the 5' RACE reads in MiXCR, keeping a single row per CDR3 protein. The data contain approximately 810,000 distinct CDR3 sequences, 25% to 35% of them seen just once; the ten biggest clones take up 17%. Study-wide results and caveats: Per-million-T-cell TCR beta diversity fell roughly linearly with age. A strong correlation between TCR beta diversity and naive T cell percentage was seen.

Details on this clonotype: Its antigen is currently unknown.

V gave up 3 bases and J gave up 8 bases; unmatched junction bases: 9. CDR1 is SGHTA, CDR2 FQGNSA, per germline. The CDR3 spans 15 residues. Sequences were obtained from blood. The receptor comes from a woman aged 80 or older in good health. This chain links TRBV7-2 with TRBJ2-1, with 8 bases lining up with TRBD2. CDR3 loop: CASSLVAGGRDEQFF. CDR3 nucleotides: TGTGCCAGCAGCTTGGTTGCGGGGGGTAGGGATGAGCAGTTCTTC.